Detailed here is one T cell receptor (beta chain). Trimming cost V 10 bases and J 4 bases, with 12 bases left between them. CDR3 length equals 12 residues. CDR1 and CDR2 from the germline V gene are ENHRY and SYGVKD. Original methodology: Researchers report that nucleated cell counts were estimated from reference gene primer amplification. The data were produced by immunoSEQ multiplex PCR, yet TCRdb's version contains in-frame clones alone and is incomplete. D and trimming were read from the DNA, whereas the V and J calls and clone size are those reported in that table. The sample contains tens of thousands of clones, roughly four fifths of which appear only once. This sample was taken from a study of blood T cell repertoires in COVID-19. Study summary: The United States, Italy and Spain provided the acute and convalescent COVID-19 samples.

This clonotype originated in a man under 40 with COVID-19, enrolled during active disease. What was sequenced was peripheral blood. The chain couples TRBV10-3 to TRBJ2-3; tentatively, D is TRBD1 (6 bases). The DNA of the CDR3 is TGTGCCACAGCAGGGGCGGCAGATACGCAGTATTTT. Amino acids: CATAGAADTQYF.